This T cell receptor beta chain was recovered during a study of blood T cells in healthy people across ages. Using a J-beta primer mix together with a sample-barcoded 5' primer, a second PCR was run for about 6 to 11 cycles. A single record per CDR3 protein comes from TCRdb applying MiXCR to the 5' RACE reads. The sample has around 780,000 distinct CDR3 sequences, roughly three fifths seen once. Trimming cost V 4 bases and J 4 bases, with 17 bases left between them. Per germline, CDR1 SGHRS and CDR2 YFSETQ. The CDR3 extends over 15 amino acids. V gene TRBV5-1 combines with J gene TRBJ2-5, with D perhaps given as TRBD1 or TRBD2 (6 bases each). The clonotype comes from a man aged 35 to 55 in good health. Material: blood. This chain's CDR3 is CASSRLGGPVETQYF. CDR3 DNA: TGCGCCAGCAGCCGGCTCGGGGGCCCCGTAGAGACCCAGTACTTC.